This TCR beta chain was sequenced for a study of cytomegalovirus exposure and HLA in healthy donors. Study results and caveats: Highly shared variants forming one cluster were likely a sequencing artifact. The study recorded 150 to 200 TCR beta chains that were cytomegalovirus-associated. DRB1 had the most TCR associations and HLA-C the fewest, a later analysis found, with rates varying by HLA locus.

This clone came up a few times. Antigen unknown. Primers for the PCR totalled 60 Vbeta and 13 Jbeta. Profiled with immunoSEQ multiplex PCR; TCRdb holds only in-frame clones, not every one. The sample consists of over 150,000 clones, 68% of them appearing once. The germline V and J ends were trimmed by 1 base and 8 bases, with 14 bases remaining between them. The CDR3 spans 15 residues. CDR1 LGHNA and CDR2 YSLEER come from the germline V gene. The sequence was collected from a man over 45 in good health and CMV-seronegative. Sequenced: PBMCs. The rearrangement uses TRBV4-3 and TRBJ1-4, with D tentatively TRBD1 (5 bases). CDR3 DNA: TGCGCCAGCAGCCAAGGCGGGGGTCTCGGGGAAAAACTGTTTTTT. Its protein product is CASSQGGGLGEKLFF.